These T cell receptor beta chains were read from a single sample in a study of CD8+CD57+ T cells in acquired aplastic anemia. TCRdb reanalysed the reads using MiXCR and keeps one entry per CDR3 protein. The sample includes about 160,000 distinct CDR3 sequences, roughly 47% seen only once; the top ten take 0.9% to 1.2%. Sequencing was done on a sample of sorted CD4+, CD8+, or CD8+CD57+ T cells (not recorded which) from PBMCs. Source of these receptors: a human donor in good health. CDR3s include the opening cysteine and the closing phenylalanine or tryptophan. The D gene is left open where the match is weak. Clone size appears in some rows only: once, few, many, or a class for an expanded clone.

V	length	J	D	size	DNA	CDR3
TRBV19	15	TRBJ1-2	TRBD1	NA	TGTGCCAGTAGTGACAACAGGGGGCGCGGCTATGGCTACACCTTC	CASSDNRGRGYGYTF
TRBV15	13	TRBJ2-5	NA	NA	TGTGCCACCACGAGAGACAGACAAGAGACCCAGTACTTC	CATTRDRQETQYF
TRBV28	14	TRBJ1-2	TRBD1	NA	TGTGCCAGCAGCGAGACAGGGGGCAACTATGGCTACACCTTC	CASSETGGNYGYTF
TRBV6-1	15	TRBJ1-6	TRBD1	NA	TGTGCCAGCTCGTCCGGCAGGGGGCGGGATTCACCCCTCCACTTT	CASSSGRGRDSPLHF
TRBV11-2	16	TRBJ1-4	NA	many	TGTGCCAGCAGCTCACAGGGAACGATGGGGGGTGGAAAACTGTTTTTT	CASSSQGTMGGGKLFF
TRBV20-1	14	TRBJ1-3	NA	many	TGCAGTGCTAGAGAGACCATATCGGGAAACACCATATATTTT	CSARETISGNTIYF
TRBV15	17	TRBJ2-7	TRBD2	NA	TGTGCCACCAGCCTTCAGCCCCGACTAGCGGGAGTGGGGGAGCAGTACTTC	CATSLQPRLAGVGEQYF
TRBV7-8	18	TRBJ1-5	TRBD1	NA	TGTGCCAGCAGCCCGAAACAGGGGGGTAGGGTTTTCAATCAGCCCCAGCATTTT	CASSPKQGGRVFNQPQHF
TRBV7-2	15	TRBJ1-1	NA	many	TGTGCCAGCAGCTTAGGTAGTCAGGGCAACCCTGAAGCTTTCTTT	CASSLGSQGNPEAFF
TRBV5-1	15	TRBJ2-2	TRBD1	NA	TGCGCCAGCAGACGGACAGGAGAGAACACCGGGGAGCTGTTTTTT	CASRRTGENTGELFF
TRBV7-6	19	TRBJ2-6	TRBD1	few	TGTGCCAGCAGCTTAGCGTTGCCGGGACAGGGGTCCGGGGCCAACGTCCTGACTTTC	CASSLALPGQGSGANVLTF
TRBV4-1	15	TRBJ1-2	NA	many	TGCGCCAGCAGCCAAGCCGGGACGAGGAACTATGGCTACACCTTC	CASSQAGTRNYGYTF
TRBV14	14	TRBJ1-2	NA	NA	TGTGCCAGCAGCCAAGCCGGAACTGTGGGTGGCTACACCTTC	CASSQAGTVGGYTF
TRBV19	18	TRBJ2-6	NA	NA	TGTGCCAGTAGTATGGGTTTTGGCAGACTCTCTGGGGCCAACGTCCTGACTTTC	CASSMGFGRLSGANVLTF
TRBV20-1	15	TRBJ2-1	TRBD2	many	TGCAGTGCCTCGGGACTAGCGGGAGTGGACAATGAGCAGTTCTTC	CSASGLAGVDNEQFF
TRBV7-9	13	TRBJ2-3	NA	once	TGTGCCAGCAGCTTAAGGAACACAGATACGCAGTATTTT	CASSLRNTDTQYF